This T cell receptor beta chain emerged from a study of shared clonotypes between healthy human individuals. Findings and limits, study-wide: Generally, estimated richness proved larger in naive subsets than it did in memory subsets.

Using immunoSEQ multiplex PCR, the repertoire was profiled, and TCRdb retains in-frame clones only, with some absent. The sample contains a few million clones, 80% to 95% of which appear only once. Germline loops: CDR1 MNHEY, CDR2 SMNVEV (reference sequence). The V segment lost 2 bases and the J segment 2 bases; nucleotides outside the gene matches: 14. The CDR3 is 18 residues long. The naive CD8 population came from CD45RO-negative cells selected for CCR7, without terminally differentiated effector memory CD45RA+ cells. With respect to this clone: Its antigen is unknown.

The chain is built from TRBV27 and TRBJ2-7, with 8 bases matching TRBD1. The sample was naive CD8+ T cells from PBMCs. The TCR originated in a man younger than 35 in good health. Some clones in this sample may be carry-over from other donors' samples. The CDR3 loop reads CASSLVPGGDPKTYEQYF. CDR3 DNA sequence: TGTGCCAGCAGTTTAGTCCCAGGGGGCGACCCCAAAACCTACGAGCAGTACTTC.